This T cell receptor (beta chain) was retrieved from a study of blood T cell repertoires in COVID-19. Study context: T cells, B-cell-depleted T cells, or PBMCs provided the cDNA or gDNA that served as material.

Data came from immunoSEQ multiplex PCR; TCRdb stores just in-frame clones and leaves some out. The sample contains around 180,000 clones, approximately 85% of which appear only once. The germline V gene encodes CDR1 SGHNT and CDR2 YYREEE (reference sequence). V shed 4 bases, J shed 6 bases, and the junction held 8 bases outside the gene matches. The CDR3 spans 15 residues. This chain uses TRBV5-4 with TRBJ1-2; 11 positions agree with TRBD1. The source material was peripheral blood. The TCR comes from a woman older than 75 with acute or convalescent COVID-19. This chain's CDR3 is CASSKDRGRLDGYTF. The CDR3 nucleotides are TGTGCCAGCAGCAAGGACAGGGGGCGATTGGATGGCTACACCTTC. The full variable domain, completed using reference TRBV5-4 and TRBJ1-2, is ETGVTQSPTHLIKTRGQQVTLRCSSQSGHNTVSWYQQALGQGPQFIFQYYREEENGRGNFPPRFSGLQFPNYSSELNVNALELDDSALYLCASSKDRGRLDGYTFGSGTRLTVV.